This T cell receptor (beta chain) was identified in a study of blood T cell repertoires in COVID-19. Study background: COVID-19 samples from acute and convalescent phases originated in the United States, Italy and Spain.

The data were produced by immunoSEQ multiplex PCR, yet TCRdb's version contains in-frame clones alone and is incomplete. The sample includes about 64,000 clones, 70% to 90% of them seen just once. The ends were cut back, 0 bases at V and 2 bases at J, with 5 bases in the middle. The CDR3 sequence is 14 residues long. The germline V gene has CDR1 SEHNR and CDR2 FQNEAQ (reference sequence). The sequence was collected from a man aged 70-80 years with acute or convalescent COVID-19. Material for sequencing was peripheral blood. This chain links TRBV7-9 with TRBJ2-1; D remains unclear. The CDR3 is CASSLAGAYNEQFF. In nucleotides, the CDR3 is TGTGCCAGCAGCTTAGCGGGCGCCTACAATGAGCAGTTCTTC.